This T cell receptor (beta chain) emerged from a study of T cells after yellow fever vaccination. Overall study results and limits: Weaker in magnitude, the secondary response showed a faster peak on day 5 versus 15. Boosting was followed by the reappearance of most primary-vaccination clones (roughly 95% CD4, about 88% CD8).

Template switching by 5'RACE produced TCR cDNA, adding a universal primer site and UMIs. In TCRdb, the 5' RACE reads were re-called with MiXCR into one record per CDR3 protein. The repertoire consists of some 250,000 distinct CDR3 sequences, with around 3.5% occurring once and the leading ten covering about 19%. This clonotype showed up many times. The antigen is unknown. This sample comprised PBMCs, obtained 15 days after the yellow fever booster vaccination. This clonotype was obtained from a man in his late teens or twenties who received the YFV17D yellow fever vaccine.

The CDR3 sequence is CASSENSAGNTIYF. CDR3 in DNA: TGTGCCAGCAGTGAGAATTCCGCTGGAAACACCATATATTTT. The genes are TRBV6-1 and TRBJ1-3; D uncertain. Germline assignment: CDR1 MNHNS and CDR2 SASEGT. Trimming left V 3 bases short and J 2 bases short, with 8 bases between. This CDR3 is built from 14 residues.